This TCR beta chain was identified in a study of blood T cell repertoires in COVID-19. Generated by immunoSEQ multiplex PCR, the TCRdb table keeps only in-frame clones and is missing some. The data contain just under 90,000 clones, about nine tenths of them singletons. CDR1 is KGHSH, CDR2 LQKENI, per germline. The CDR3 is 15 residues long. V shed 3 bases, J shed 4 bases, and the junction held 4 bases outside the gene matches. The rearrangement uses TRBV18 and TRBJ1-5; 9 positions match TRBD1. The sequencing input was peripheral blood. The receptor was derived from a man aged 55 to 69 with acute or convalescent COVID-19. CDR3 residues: CASSPGTGSNQPQHF. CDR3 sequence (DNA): TGTGCCAGCTCACCCGGGACAGGGTCAAATCAGCCCCAGCATTTT.